These T cell receptor beta chains were read from a single sample in a study of response to subunit inactivated influenza vaccine. TCRdb itself ran the RT-PCR reads through MiXCR, one entry per CDR3 protein. Here the sample spans about 620,000 distinct CDR3 sequences, about 10% being singletons. These data also featured in a second study, about T cells expressing NK-cell markers.

The sample in question was PBMCs from blood, obtained on the day of vaccination. These receptors were taken from a middle-aged man who received an inactivated influenza vaccine. Both conserved end residues are part of each CDR3. Fields, in order: clone size, J gene, D gene, V gene, CDR3 protein, CDR3 DNA. A D gene is named only where the DNA matches it firmly. The size field is filled for only some rows; it gives once, few, many or a size class.

many | TRBJ1-2 | NA | TRBV7-9 | CASSLGSGGYTF | TGTGCCAGCAGCTTAGGGTCTGGGGGCTACACCTTC
few | TRBJ2-6 | NA | TRBV10-3 | CAMTGTPLTVNSGANVLTF | TGTGCCATGACCGGGACCCCCCTTACAGTGAACTCTGGGGCCAACGTCCTGACTTTC
NA | TRBJ2-1 | TRBD1 | TRBV5-8 | CASSDRTGGDEQFF | TGTGCCAGCAGCGATCGGACAGGGGGGGATGAGCAGTTCTTC
many | TRBJ2-7 | TRBD2 | TRBV27 | CASSPGLAPTYEQYF | TGTGCCAGCAGTCCGGGACTAGCGCCAACCTACGAGCAGTACTTC
NA | TRBJ2-2 | TRBD2 | TRBV12-3/TRBV12-4 | CASSQTSGRASGELFF | TGTGCCAGCAGCCAGACTAGCGGGAGGGCCTCCGGGGAGCTGTTTTTT
NA | TRBJ2-2 | TRBD2 | TRBV7-6 | CASSLAAGGTGELFF | TGTGCCAGCAGCTTAGCGGCCGGGGGGACCGGGGAGCTGTTTTTT
many | TRBJ2-4 | NA | TRBV12-3/TRBV12-4 | CASSLEQGTKNIQYF | TGTGCCAGCAGTTTAGAGCAGGGGACCAAAAACATTCAGTACTTC
NA | TRBJ2-1 | NA | TRBV20-1 | CSARDPHPGIEQFF | TGCAGTGCTAGAGATCCACACCCGGGGATTGAGCAGTTCTTC
NA | TRBJ1-1 | NA | TRBV7-9 | CASSPRGYAMNTEAFF | TGTGCCAGCAGCCCCAGGGGTTACGCCATGAACACTGAAGCTTTCTTT
few | TRBJ2-7 | TRBD1 | TRBV5-6 | CASSETGGVYEQYF | TGTGCCAGCAGCGAGACAGGGGGCGTCTACGAGCAGTACTTC
NA | TRBJ2-1 | TRBD2 | TRBV24-1 | CATSERGRGLQNEQFF | TGTGCCACCAGTGAAAGGGGCCGGGGACTACAGAATGAGCAGTTCTTC
few | TRBJ2-5 | NA | TRBV10-3 | CATAGRSQETQYF | TGTGCCACCGCTGGGAGGAGTCAAGAGACCCAGTACTTC
few | TRBJ2-5 | NA | TRBV24-1 | CATSDTGQGETQYF | TGTGCCACCAGTGACACGGGACAAGGGGAGACCCAGTACTTC
many | TRBJ2-1 | NA | TRBV12-3/TRBV12-4 | CASRKGGSYNEQFF | TGTGCCAGCAGGAAAGGGGGCTCCTACAATGAGCAGTTCTTC
NA | TRBJ2-1 | TRBD2 | TRBV20-1 | CSAPTASSGYNEQFF | TGCAGTGCGCCGACGGCGTCTAGCGGATACAATGAGCAGTTCTTC
NA | TRBJ1-4 | NA | TRBV6-1 | CASRPLDNNEKLFF | TGTGCCAGCAGGCCATTGGACAATAATGAAAAACTGTTTTTT
few | TRBJ2-5 | NA | TRBV10-3 | CAISESRGIRAETQYF | TGTGCCATCAGTGAGTCTAGGGGCATCCGCGCGGAGACCCAGTACTTC
many | TRBJ1-5 | NA | TRBV7-8 | CASSLGAGVGQPQHF | TGTGCCAGCAGCTTAGGTGCAGGGGTGGGTCAGCCCCAGCATTTT
few | TRBJ2-7 | NA | TRBV15 | CATSRDGGRVEQYF | TGTGCCACCAGCAGAGATGGGGGTAGGGTCGAGCAGTACTTC
many | TRBJ1-1 | TRBD1 | TRBV28 | CASIQGVTEAFF | TGTGCCAGCATACAGGGGGTCACTGAAGCTTTCTTT
few | TRBJ2-7 | TRBD2 | TRBV7-8 | CASSFYRDYRYEQYF | TGTGCCAGCAGCTTTTACCGGGACTACCGCTACGAGCAGTACTTC
few | TRBJ2-1 | NA | TRBV20-1 | CSARDPPHEQFF | TGCAGTGCTAGAGATCCCCCACATGAGCAGTTCTTC
few | TRBJ1-2 | NA | TRBV28 | CASSLLLGGNYGYTF | TGTGCCAGCAGTTTACTTCTGGGGGGGAACTATGGCTACACCTTC
NA | TRBJ2-7 | TRBD2 | TRBV4-3 | CASSQDRRLAGFSSYEQYF | TGCGCCAGCAGCCAAGATCGGCGACTAGCGGGCTTTAGCTCCTACGAGCAGTACTTC
many | TRBJ2-5 | TRBD1 | TRBV10-2 | CASSPIGTEETQYF | TGCGCCAGCAGCCCAATCGGGACAGAAGAGACCCAGTACTTC
NA | TRBJ2-5 | NA | TRBV14 | CASSQDNCPVWETQYF | TGTGCCAGCAGCCAAGATAACTGTCCGGTTTGGGAGACCCAGTACTTC
NA | TRBJ1-2 | NA | TRBV18 | CASSPPSTNPNYGYTF | TGTGCCAGCTCACCACCCTCGACGAATCCTAACTATGGCTACACCTTC
few | TRBJ2-2 | TRBD1 | TRBV11-2 | CASSPGQGRPSGELFF | TGTGCCAGCAGCCCGGGACAGGGGAGACCATCCGGGGAGCTGTTTTTT
few | TRBJ2-5 | TRBD2 | TRBV7-9 | CASSPSGGARETQYF | TGTGCCAGCAGCCCTAGCGGGGGGGCCCGAGAGACCCAGTACTTC
few | TRBJ2-5 | TRBD1 | TRBV7-9 | CASSALWAGGTQYF | TGTGCCAGCAGCGCCCTATGGGCAGGGGGGACCCAGTACTTC
many | TRBJ1-6 | NA | TRBV6-5 | CASSYSNGEGSPLHF | TGTGCCAGCAGTTACTCGAACGGCGAGGGTTCACCCCTCCACTTT
many | TRBJ2-7 | NA | TRBV12-3/TRBV12-4 | CASRGGSYEQYF | TGTGCCAGCAGAGGGGGCTCCTACGAGCAGTACTTC
few | TRBJ2-2 | NA | TRBV6-6 | CASRTVGELFF | TGTGCCAGCCGGACGGTCGGGGAGCTGTTTTTT
NA | TRBJ2-5 | TRBD2 | TRBV5-1 | CASSFWKRDQGETQYF | TGCGCCAGCAGCTTTTGGAAGCGGGACCAGGGAGAGACCCAGTACTTC
many | TRBJ2-2 | NA | TRBV4-3 | CASSQVGGANTGELFF | TGCGCCAGCAGCCAAGTGGGGGGTGCGAACACCGGGGAGCTGTTTTTT
NA | TRBJ1-1 | NA | TRBV28 | CASSSPGLNTEAFF | TGTGCCAGCAGTTCCCCAGGCCTAAACACTGAAGCTTTCTTT
few | TRBJ2-1 | TRBD2 | TRBV12-3/TRBV12-4 | CASTIWGTNNEQFF | TGTGCCAGCACCATTTGGGGGACTAACAATGAGCAGTTCTTC
NA | TRBJ2-7 | NA | TRBV10-3 | CATGPTPYEQYF | TGTGCCACGGGACCGACCCCCTACGAGCAGTACTTC
few | TRBJ2-7 | NA | TRBV28 | CASSGPHYEQYF | TGTGCCAGCTCAGGACCGCACTACGAGCAGTACTTC
NA | TRBJ2-1 | TRBD1 | TRBV27 | CASRRPGTGNYNEQFF | TGTGCCAGCAGACGCCCCGGGACAGGGAACTACAATGAGCAGTTCTTC
NA | TRBJ2-2 | TRBD2 | TRBV6-5 | CAGSYSASGRAVTGELFF | TGTGCCGGCAGTTACTCGGCTAGCGGGAGGGCCGTAACCGGGGAGCTGTTTTTT
many | TRBJ1-5 | NA | TRBV12-3/TRBV12-4 | CASSLWGSNQPQHF | TGTGCCAGCAGTTTATGGGGGAGCAATCAGCCCCAGCATTTT